The T cell receptor beta chain under discussion was sequenced for a study of neurological immune-mediated disorders. Study-level results: The multiple sclerosis repertoire cluster showed no association with any clinical or MRI feature. The authors stated that larger cohorts are needed. HTLV-1-associated myelopathy displayed the greatest TCR clonal expansion, and multiple sclerosis exhibited the smallest, lower than that of healthy controls. When the repertoires were grouped phylogenetically, those of 18 of the 34 multiple sclerosis patients came together in a single cluster of related CDR3 sequences, which points to a possible repertoire-level signature.

This clonotype was seen at least ten times. Its antigen is not identified. This CDR3 spans 14 amino acids. The V gene end was trimmed by 5 bases and the J gene end by 5 bases; junction bases not matched to a gene: 3. Synthesis of cDNA used 5'RACE (with 10-nucleotide random UMIs). In TCRdb, the 5' RACE reads were re-called with MiXCR into one record per CDR3 protein. The table has 42,000 or so distinct CDR3 sequences, 2.5% seen once. The clonotype was recovered from a young man with multiple sclerosis. The V gene is TRBV12-3 or TRBV12-4, the J gene TRBJ2-5; 12 nucleotides match TRBD2. The sample taken for sequencing was PBMCs. The CDR3 DNA reads as TGTGCCAGCAGTACGGGGACTAGCGGGGAGACCCAGTACTTC. It codes for CASSTGTSGETQYF.